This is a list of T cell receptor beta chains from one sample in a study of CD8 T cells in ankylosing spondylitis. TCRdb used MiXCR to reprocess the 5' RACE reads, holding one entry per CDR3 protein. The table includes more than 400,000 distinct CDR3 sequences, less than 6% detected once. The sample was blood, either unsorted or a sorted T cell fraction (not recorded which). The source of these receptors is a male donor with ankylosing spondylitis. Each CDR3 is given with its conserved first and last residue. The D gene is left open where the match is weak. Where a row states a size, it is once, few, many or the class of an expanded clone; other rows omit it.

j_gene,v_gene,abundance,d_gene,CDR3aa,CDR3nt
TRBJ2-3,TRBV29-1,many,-,CSHEGRDTQYF,TGCAGCCACGAGGGGAGAGATACGCAGTATTTT
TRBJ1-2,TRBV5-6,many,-,CASSNPRVGGLYGYTF,TGTGCCAGCAGTAACCCGCGGGTAGGGGGGCTCTATGGCTACACCTTC
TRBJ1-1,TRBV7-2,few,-,CASTLHPFVTEAFF,TGTGCCAGCACCCTACACCCGTTTGTCACTGAAGCTTTCTTT
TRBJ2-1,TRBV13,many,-,CASSSGGGGNEQFF,TGTGCCAGCAGCTCCGGCGGGGGCGGTAATGAGCAGTTCTTC
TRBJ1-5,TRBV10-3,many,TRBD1,CAISEDRGSNQPQHF,TGTGCCATCAGTGAGGACAGGGGCAGCAATCAGCCCCAGCATTTT
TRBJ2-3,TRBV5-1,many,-,CASSSELHTDTQYF,TGCGCCAGCAGCTCAGAATTACACACAGATACGCAGTATTTT
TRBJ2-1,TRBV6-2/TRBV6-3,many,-,CASSFTTGTEQFF,TGTGCCAGCAGTTTTACCACCGGGACCGAGCAGTTCTTC
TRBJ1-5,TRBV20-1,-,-,CCARDGGNPRLVQPQHF,TGCTGTGCTAGAGATGGGGGAAACCCGCGCTTAGTCCAGCCCCAGCATTTT
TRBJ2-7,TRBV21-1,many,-,CASSKRDTYEQYF,TGTGCCAGCAGCAAACGAGACACTTACGAGCAGTACTTC
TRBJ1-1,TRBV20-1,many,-,CSATPPMGGATEAFF,TGCAGTGCTACCCCACCTATGGGGGGGGCCACTGAAGCTTTCTTT
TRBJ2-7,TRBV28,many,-,CASSFWAGEQYF,TGTGCCAGCAGTTTTTGGGCGGGGGAGCAGTACTTC
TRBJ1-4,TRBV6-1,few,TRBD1,CASRVQGNNEKLFF,TGTGCCAGCAGGGTACAGGGGAATAATGAAAAACTGTTTTTT
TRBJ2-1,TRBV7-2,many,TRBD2,CASSSSRSGLAGVGQFF,TGTGCCAGCAGCTCATCCAGGTCGGGACTAGCGGGGGTGGGGCAGTTCTTC
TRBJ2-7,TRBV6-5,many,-,CASSFGHGEQYF,TGTGCCAGCAGTTTCGGACATGGAGAGCAGTACTTC
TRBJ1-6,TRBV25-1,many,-,CASSELGSPLHF,TGTGCCAGCAGTGAACTTGGATCACCCCTCCACTTT
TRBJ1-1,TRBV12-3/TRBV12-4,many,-,CASSPRRRNTEAFF,TGTGCCAGCAGCCCCCGTCGACGGAACACTGAAGCTTTCTTT
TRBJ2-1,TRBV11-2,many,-,CASSLGGDTGRFF,TGTGCCAGCAGCTTAGGAGGGGACACGGGGCGGTTCTTC
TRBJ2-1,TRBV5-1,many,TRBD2,CASSTEREGYNEQFF,TGCGCCAGCAGTACTGAGCGGGAGGGCTACAATGAGCAGTTCTTC
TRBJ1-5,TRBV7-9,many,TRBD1,CASSGPGQGGNQPQHF,TGTGCCAGCAGCGGACCGGGACAGGGAGGCAATCAGCCCCAGCATTTT
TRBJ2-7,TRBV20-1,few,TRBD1,CSARDPGQYVSYEQYF,TGCAGTGCTAGAGATCCGGGACAGTACGTATCCTACGAGCAGTACTTC
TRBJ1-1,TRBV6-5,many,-,CASSYFRRAENTEAFF,TGTGCCAGCAGTTACTTTAGGAGGGCTGAAAACACTGAAGCTTTCTTT
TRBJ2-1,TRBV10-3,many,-,CAISQTGSSYNEQFF,TGTGCCATCAGTCAAACTGGAAGCTCCTACAATGAGCAGTTCTTC
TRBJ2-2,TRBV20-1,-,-,CSARDRRGANTGGLFF,TGCAGTGCTAGAGACCGGCGGGGTGCGAACACCGGGGGGCTGTTTTTT
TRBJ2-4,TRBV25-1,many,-,CASSSLGGGEGAKNIQYF,TGTGCCAGCAGTTCTCTTGGAGGAGGGGAAGGTGCCAAAAACATTCAGTACTTC
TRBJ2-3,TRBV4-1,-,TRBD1,CASSQVGRGITDTQYF,TGCGCCAGCAGCCAAGTTGGCAGGGGGATCACAGATACGCAGTATTTT
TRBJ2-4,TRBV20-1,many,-,CSAPDEAKNIQYF,TGCAGTGCACCGGACGAGGCCAAAAACATTCAGTACTTC
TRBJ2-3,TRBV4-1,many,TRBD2,CASSPRRTSSTDTQYF,TGCGCCAGCAGCCCCCGTCGGACTAGCAGCACAGATACGCAGTATTTT
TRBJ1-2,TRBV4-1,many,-,CASSRIQGWSYGYTF,TGCGCCAGCAGCCGTATACAGGGATGGAGCTATGGCTACACCTTC
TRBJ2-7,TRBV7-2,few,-,CASSVRQSSYEQYF,TGTGCCAGCAGCGTTAGACAGAGCTCCTACGAGCAGTACTTC
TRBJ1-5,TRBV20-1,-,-,CSAQSQVGSNQPQHF,TGCAGTGCCCAGAGCCAGGTGGGAAGCAATCAGCCCCAGCATTTT
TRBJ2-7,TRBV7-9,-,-,CASSYRDKTYEQYF,TGTGCCAGCAGCTACCGGGACAAAACCTACGAGCAGTACTTC
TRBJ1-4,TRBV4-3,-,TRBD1,CASSQEYRRGSEKLFF,TGCGCCAGCAGCCAAGAGTACCGCAGGGGGTCTGAAAAACTGTTTTTT
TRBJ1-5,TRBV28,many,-,CASETLAYQPQHF,TGTGCCAGCGAAACCCTGGCCTATCAGCCCCAGCATTTT
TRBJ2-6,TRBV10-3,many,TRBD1,CAISTTGGVAGANVLTF,TGTGCCATCAGCACTACAGGGGGCGTCGCCGGGGCCAACGTCCTGACTTTC
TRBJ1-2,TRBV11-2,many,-,CASSLDLGQDVTF,TGTGCCAGCAGCTTAGATTTGGGCCAGGACGTCACCTTC
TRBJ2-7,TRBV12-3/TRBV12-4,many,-,CASSPQGGTSYEQYF,TGTGCCAGCAGTCCACAGGGTGGGACTTCCTACGAGCAGTACTTC
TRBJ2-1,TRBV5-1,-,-,CASSQLWDTTPSDYNEQFF,TGCGCCAGCAGCCAGCTTTGGGACACGACTCCCTCGGACTACAATGAGCAGTTCTTC
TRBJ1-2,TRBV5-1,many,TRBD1,CASSRQGATDGYTF,TGCGCCAGCAGCCGACAGGGGGCAACGGATGGCTACACCTTC
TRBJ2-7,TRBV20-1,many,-,CSAGAGEQYF,TGCAGTGCCGGGGCGGGCGAGCAGTACTTC
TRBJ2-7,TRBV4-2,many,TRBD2,CASSFLAGGELYEQYF,TGTGCCAGCAGCTTCTTAGCGGGGGGGGAACTGTACGAGCAGTACTTC
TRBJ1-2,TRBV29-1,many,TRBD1,CSVARGLDGYTF,TGCAGCGTTGCCAGGGGGCTCGATGGCTACACCTTC
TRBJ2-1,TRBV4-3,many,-,CASSQTSSYNEQFF,TGCGCCAGCAGCCAGACTAGCTCCTACAATGAGCAGTTCTTC
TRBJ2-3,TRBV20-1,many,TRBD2,CSASSGSNTDTQYF,TGCAGTGCCTCTAGCGGGTCAAACACAGATACGCAGTATTTT
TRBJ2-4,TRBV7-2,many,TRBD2,CASSVAWDYNIQYF,TGTGCCAGCAGCGTAGCATGGGACTACAACATTCAGTACTTC
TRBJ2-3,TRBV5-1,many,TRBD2,CASRVGPGGITITDTQYF,TGCGCCAGCAGAGTGGGGCCGGGGGGAATCACCATCACAGATACGCAGTATTTT
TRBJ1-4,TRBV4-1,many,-,CASSQETVTNEKLFF,TGCGCCAGCAGCCAGGAGACAGTCACTAATGAAAAACTGTTTTTT
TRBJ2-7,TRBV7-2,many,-,CASSQRRRGSPYEQYF,TGTGCCAGCAGCCAAAGGAGAAGGGGGTCCCCCTACGAGCAGTACTTC
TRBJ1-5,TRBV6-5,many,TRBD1,CASSYQGQWGNQPQHF,TGTGCCAGCAGTTACCAGGGACAGTGGGGCAATCAGCCCCAGCATTTT
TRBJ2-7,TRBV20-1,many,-,CSARVTGLDEQYF,TGCAGTGCTAGAGTAACAGGTCTGGACGAGCAGTACTTC
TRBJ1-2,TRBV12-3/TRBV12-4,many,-,CASLGHRSDYGYTF,TGTGCCAGTCTGGGACACCGGAGTGACTATGGCTACACCTTC
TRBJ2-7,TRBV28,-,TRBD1,CATEDEGTDYEQYF,TGTGCCACCGAGGACGAAGGGACAGACTACGAGCAGTACTTC
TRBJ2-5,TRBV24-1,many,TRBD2,CATSDKLAGGKETQYF,TGTGCCACCAGTGATAAATTAGCGGGGGGGAAAGAGACCCAGTACTTC
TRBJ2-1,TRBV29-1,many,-,CSVWDPEQFF,TGCAGCGTCTGGGACCCCGAGCAGTTCTTC
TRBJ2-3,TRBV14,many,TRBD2,CASSQGRGAPDTQYF,TGTGCCAGCAGCCAGGGGCGGGGGGCCCCAGATACGCAGTATTTT
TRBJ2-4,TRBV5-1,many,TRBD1,CASSLRDRVDIQYF,TGCGCCAGCAGCTTGCGGGACAGGGTTGACATTCAGTACTTC
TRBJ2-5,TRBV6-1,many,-,CASSPHRGIQETQYF,TGTGCCAGCAGTCCTCACCGCGGGATTCAAGAGACCCAGTACTTC
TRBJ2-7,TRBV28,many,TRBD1,CASSAGTGGTYEQYF,TGTGCCAGCAGTGCAGGGACAGGGGGAACCTACGAGCAGTACTTC